This entry is about one TCR beta chain. PCR was performed using 60 Vbeta and 13 Jbeta primers. Method: immunoSEQ multiplex PCR; TCRdb's copy keeps in-frame clones and lacks some. The table includes fewer than 120,000 clones, 78% detected once. Germline CDR1 reads GTSNPN; CDR2 reads SVGIG (reference sequence). With V trimmed by 4 bases and J by 0 bases, 12 bases remained unmatched. The CDR3 has 16 residues. The data derive from a study of cytomegalovirus exposure and HLA in healthy donors. At the time of sampling, donors were nominally healthy, though unrecorded immune exposures were likely. Source material: PBMCs. The chain carries TRBV30 and TRBJ2-7, with 7 bases matching TRBD2. The sequence derives from a woman aged 25 to 39 in good health and CMV-seronegative. The CDR3 loop is CAWNGGGSAYSYEQYF. CDR3 coding DNA: TGTGCCTGGAACGGTGGCGGGAGCGCCTACTCCTACGAGCAGTACTTC.